This T cell receptor (beta chain) stems from a study of neurological immune-mediated disorders. Each sequencing run yielded over 170 million TCR-beta sequences from 15-18 subjects. TCRdb used MiXCR to reprocess the 5' RACE reads, holding one entry per CDR3 protein. The table lists 59,000 or so distinct CDR3 sequences, roughly 13% of them singletons. Source material was 2 million unsorted PBMCs, stored at -80 °C in RNAlater. Study results and limitations: Levels of TCR clonal expansion peaked in HTLV-1-associated myelopathy and reached their lowest in multiple sclerosis, under those of healthy controls. No expanded-clone CDR3 amino acid sequence recurred across subjects, suggesting private TCR-beta repertoires.

Deletions cut 5 bases from V and 5 bases from J, with 15 bases between. CDR1 SGHVS and CDR2 FQNEAQ come from the germline V gene. This CDR3 is built from 14 residues. This clonotype has ten or more counts. Antigen: not known. This receptor was obtained from an older woman with HTLV-1-associated myelopathy (HAM/TSP). Sequencing input: PBMCs. This chain uses TRBV7-8 with TRBJ1-1; D is ambiguous. The CDR3 loop is CASSPPRWPTEAFF. The CDR3 region has the DNA TGTGCCAGCAGCCCTCCGAGGTGGCCGACTGAAGCTTTCTTT.